This T cell receptor beta chain is from a study of blood T cell repertoires in COVID-19. Overall study: COVID-19 samples collected from the United States, Italy and Spain covered acute and convalescent phases. T cells, B-cell-depleted T cells, or PBMCs provided the cDNA or gDNA that served as material.

Original methodology: Reference gene primer amplification gave estimated nucleated cell counts. Clones were sequenced by immunoSEQ multiplex PCR, and TCRdb holds only the in-frame ones, with some missing. From that table come the V and J calls and clone size; the DNA was used to work out D and trimming. The sample lists about 50,000 clones, 90% to 95% occurring once. Germline-derived CDR1 and CDR2 are KGHSH and LQKENI. The CDR3 sequence is 16 residues long. V was clipped by 5 bases and J by 1 base; unmatched bases: 3. The sample comprised peripheral blood. The chain links TRBV18 to TRBJ2-7; 15 bases are shared with TRBD2. The sequence was obtained from a man between 50 and 59 years old with active COVID-19. CDR3 nucleotides: TGTGCCAGCTCAACGGGACTAGCGGGAGGTTCCTACGAGCAGTACTTC. It translates to CASSTGLAGGSYEQYF. The full variable domain, in which reference TRBV18 and TRBJ2-7 provide the parts outside the CDR3, is NAGVMQNPRHLVRRRGQEARLRCSPMKGHSHVYWYRQLPEEGLKFMVYLQKENIIDESGMPKERFSAEFPKEGPSILRIQQVVRGDSAAYFCASSTGLAGGSYEQYFGPGTRLTVT.